These 18 T cell receptor beta chains were sequenced from one sample in a study of T cells after yellow fever vaccination. TCRdb passed the 5' RACE reads through MiXCR, listing each CDR3 protein once. In the table there are some 200,000 distinct CDR3 sequences, about 10% of which are singletons. This sample comprised CD8+ T cells sorted from PBMCs, obtained 15 days after the yellow fever booster vaccination. These receptors were collected from a man between 18 and 29 years old who received the YFV17D yellow fever vaccine.

The chain uses TRBV7-9 and TRBJ2-7; TRBD2 matches 9 bases. The CDR3 length is 15 residues. CDR1 and CDR2 from the germline V gene are SEHNR and FQNEAQ (reference sequence). The ends lost 2 bases at V and 3 bases at J; junction bases unmatched: 5. CDR3 sequence reads: CASSLRPSGVYEQYF. CDR3 in DNA: TGTGCCAGCAGCTTACGGCCTAGCGGGGTCTACGAGCAGTACTTC.

The chain employs TRBV7-9 and TRBJ2-1; 7 bases align to TRBD1. With V trimmed by 5 bases and J by 9 bases, 1 base remained unmatched. In germline, CDR1 is SEHNR, CDR2 FQNEAQ (reference sequence). The CDR3 spans 11 residues. This CDR3 reads CASSHRGEQFF. The CDR3, as DNA: TGTGCCAGCAGCCACAGGGGTGAGCAGTTCTTC. Drawing the rest from reference TRBV7-9 and TRBJ2-1, the complete variable domain is DTGVSQNPRHKITKRGQNVTFRCDPISEHNRLYWYRQTLGQGPEFLTYFQNEAQLEKSRLLSDRFSAERPKGSFSTLEIQRTEQGDSAMYLCASSHRGEQFFGPGTRLTVL.

This chain links TRBV20-1 with TRBJ1-3; D unresolved. V dropped 0 bases and J dropped 2 bases, with 8 bases sitting between them. This CDR3 comprises 14 residues. Germline CDR1 and CDR2: DFQATT and SNEGSKA (reference sequence). The CDR3 sequence: CSARDQDPGNTIYF. Written as DNA, the CDR3 is TGCAGTGCTAGAGATCAGGATCCTGGAAACACCATATATTTT.

This clonotype was observed a handful of times. The chain joins TRBV5-1 to TRBJ2-7, with no clear D. Trimming cost V 0 bases and J 2 bases, with 6 bases left between them. Germline CDR1 is SGHRS and CDR2 is YFSETQ. This CDR3 has 13 residues. The CDR3, as DNA: TGCGCCAGCAGCTTGGGGTTGCCCTACGAGCAGTACTTC. Amino acid sequence: CASSLGLPYEQYF.

This clonotype occurred a few times. DNA for the CDR3: TGTGCCAGCAGCTCAGTTGGGCCCTCCCCTCAAGAGACCCAGTACTTC. Amino acid sequence: CASSSVGPSPQETQYF. V and J are TRBV11-2 and TRBJ2-5, with D unclear. The ends were cut back, 4 bases at V and 2 bases at J, with 17 bases in the middle. Germline V CDR1 and CDR2: SGHAT, FQNNGV. The CDR3 consists of 16 residues.

This clonotype was picked up a small number of times. This chain joins TRBV5-1 and TRBJ2-1; no clear D gene. Germline values: CDR1 SGHRS, CDR2 YFSETQ. CDR3 length: 18 residues. Trimming removed 0 bases at V and 0 bases at J, with 16 bases between. For the CDR3, the DNA is TGCGCCAGCAGCTTGGCCCTGGGCGCTCGGAGCTCCTACAATGAGCAGTTCTTC. Translating it yields CASSLALGARSSYNEQFF.

The chain links TRBV7-3 to TRBJ2-3; unclear D gene. The CDR3 spans 13 residues. Germline V CDR1 and CDR2: SGHTA, FQGTGA. The germline V and J ends were trimmed by 2 bases and 4 bases, with 7 bases remaining between them. CDR3 amino acids: CASSLYVADTQYF. The CDR3 DNA is TGTGCCAGCAGCTTATATGTCGCAGATACGCAGTATTTT. The complete variable domain, with remaining parts taken from reference TRBV7-3 and TRBJ2-3, reads GAGVSQTPSNKVTEKGKYVELRCDPISGHTALYWYRQSLGQGPEFLIYFQGTGAADDSGLPNDRFFAVRPEGSVSTLKIQRTERGDSAVYLCASSLYVADTQYFGPGTRLTVL.

V gene TRBV7-9 combines with J gene TRBJ2-1; TRBD1 matches at 7 bases. Germline V lookup: CDR1 SEHNR, CDR2 FQNEAQ (reference sequence). The V gene end was trimmed by 6 bases and the J gene end by 8 bases; junction bases not matched to a gene: 13. The CDR3 has 15 residues. CDR3 region: CASSFIRDRSDEQFF. The CDR3 nucleotides read TGTGCCAGCAGTTTTATCCGGGACAGATCTGATGAGCAGTTCTTC.

This clonotype was seen more than once but under ten times. The chain is built from TRBV7-9 and TRBJ2-1; TRBD1 agrees at 10 bases. The CDR3 is 14 residues long. V lost 6 bases to trimming and J lost 8 bases; unmatched junction nucleotides: 7. Germline lookup yields CDR1 SEHNR and CDR2 FQNEAQ (reference sequence). The CDR3 nucleotides read TGTGCCAGCAGACCGACAGGGGGCTTTGATGAGCAGTTCTTC. Translation gives CASRPTGGFDEQFF.

The gene calls are TRBV4-1 and TRBJ2-7, with 7 bases that match TRBD2. Germline assignment: CDR1 MGHRA and CDR2 YSYEKL. V gave up 1 base and J gave up 4 bases; unmatched junction bases: 7. The CDR3 sequence is 15 residues long. This chain's CDR3 is CASSQVSGGIYEQYF. CDR3 nucleotides: TGCGCCAGCAGCCAAGTTTCCGGGGGGATATACGAGCAGTACTTC.

Only a few counts were recorded for this clonotype. The chain has TRBV4-1 and TRBJ1-6, with D hard to call. The CDR3 loop spans 17 amino acids. Trimming cost V 4 bases and J 9 bases, with 22 bases left between them. Germline CDR1 reads MGHRA; CDR2 reads YSYEKL. CDR3 region: CASSRVRGPRVGSPLHF. The CDR3 bases are TGCGCCAGCAGCCGAGTCCGCGGGCCCCGCGTCGGTTCACCCCTCCACTTT.

This rearrangement joins TRBV29-1 to TRBJ2-3; TRBD2 is a possible D gene (7 bases). CDR3 length: 13 residues. Germline V gene lookup returns CDR1 SQVTM and CDR2 ANQGSEA. Trimming left V 3 bases short and J 5 bases short, with 12 bases between. The CDR3 protein is CSVEGGAGDTQYF. The CDR3 DNA reads TGCAGCGTTGAGGGGGGGGCGGGAGATACGCAGTATTTT.

This clonotype was recorded many times. The CDR3 DNA reads as TGTGCCAGCAGTCCCTTGTTGAACACTGAAGCTTTCTTT. Its protein is CASSPLLNTEAFF. The chain uses TRBV27 and TRBJ1-1; D not certain. The CDR3 covers 13 residues. Germline CDR1 is MNHEY and CDR2 is SMNVEV (reference sequence). V lost 5 bases, J lost 0 bases, and 7 bases lay in between.

This clonotype was detected only a few times. The chain combines TRBV20-1 with TRBJ2-3; either TRBD1 or TRBD2 may supply D (5 bases each). V lost 6 bases, J lost 6 bases, and 22 bases lay in between. This CDR3 spans 15 amino acids. Germline V gene data show CDR1 as DFQATT and CDR2 as SNEGSKA (reference sequence). The CDR3 region is CSARDRLIMTDTQYF. In DNA, the CDR3 is TGCAGTGCACGGGACCGGTTGATTATGACGGATACGCAGTATTTT.

This clonotype was seen a handful of times. This chain links TRBV12-5 with TRBJ1-1; no definite D call. V was clipped by 5 bases and J by 1 base, with 8 bases between them. This CDR3 region has 13 residues. CDR1 and CDR2 (germline): LGHNT, FRNRAP. This CDR3 is CASGLSRNTEAFF. The CDR3 DNA reads TGTGCTAGTGGTCTTAGTAGGAACACTGAAGCTTTCTTT.

The genes are TRBV10-3 and TRBJ2-7; 7 nucleotides agree with TRBD1. J lost 3 bases, V lost 0 bases, and 5 bases had no gene match. The CDR3 contains 15 residues. Germline V gene lookup returns CDR1 ENHRY and CDR2 SYGVKD. CDR3 protein: CAISESRTGVYEQYF. The DNA for the CDR3 is TGTGCCATCAGTGAGTCTAGGACAGGAGTCTACGAGCAGTACTTC.

The V gene is TRBV6-2 or TRBV6-3, the J gene TRBJ1-5, with D maybe TRBD1 (5 bases). Trimming removed 7 bases at V and 2 bases at J, with 15 bases between. The CDR3 contains 15 residues. The germline V gene encodes CDR1 MNHEY and CDR2 SVGEGT. CDR3 in amino acids: CASTSWGEGNQPQHF. For the CDR3, the DNA is TGTGCCAGCACCTCCTGGGGGGAAGGCAATCAGCCCCAGCATTTT.

The gene calls are TRBV2 and TRBJ2-2; D is tentatively TRBD1 or TRBD2 (5 bases each). Trimming left V 1 base short and J 4 bases short, with 13 bases between. This CDR3 spans 16 amino acids. Germline V CDR1 and CDR2: SNHLY, FYNNEI. In DNA form, the CDR3 reads TGTGCCAGCAGTGAAGGGATGGGACCCTCCACCGGGGAGCTGTTTTTT. The encoded protein is CASSEGMGPSTGELFF.